This T cell receptor beta chain was captured by sequencing in a study of CD8 T cell repertoires and HIV-1 epitope variants. Turning to the study itself: Each of Twenty-five Gag and Nef epitope peptides stimulated a separate culture. 1M T cells were kept uncultured as a baseline. T cells were cultured for less than eleven days with cytokines added on days 3 and 7.

The CDR3 extends over 14 amino acids. V trimming: 5 bases; J trimming: 5 bases; junction bases outside the gene matches: 5. Germline loops: CDR1 MNHEY, CDR2 SVGAGI. The assay was immunoSEQ multiplex PCR, and TCRdb's table has in-frame clones only and misses some. Here the sample spans about 5,000 clones, 55% to 70% being singletons. On this clone: Its antigen is currently unknown.

The clonotype comes from a male donor with HIV. Sequenced: cultured CD8+ T cells derived from PBMCs. V is TRBV6-5 and J is TRBJ2-2, with TRBD2 matching over 7 bases. The CDR3: CASSAQGGTGELFF. The CDR3 DNA is TGTGCCAGCAGTGCCCAGGGAGGGACCGGGGAGCTGTTTTTT.